A selection of T cell receptor beta chains follows, all from one sample in a study of T cell clones after liver transplantation. Using immunoSEQ multiplex PCR, the repertoire was profiled, and TCRdb retains in-frame clones only, with some absent. The sample yields fewer than 80,000 clones, about 85% seen once. This sample comprised CD4+ T cells from blood, obtained around 50 months after liver transplant. These receptors were collected from a human patient who received a liver transplant. The T cells may come from the graft donor. Both conserved end residues are part of each CDR3. The D gene is left open where the match is weak. Part of the rows lack a size; the others show once, few, many or a class for expanded clones.

J	D	V	size	CDR3	DNA
TRBJ1-2	NA	TRBV13	NA	CASSYRGGYTF	TGTGCCAGCAGCTACCGTGGTGGCTACACCTTC
TRBJ1-1	NA	TRBV12-5	NA	CASGTAEAFF	TGTGCTAGTGGGACAGCAGAAGCTTTCTTT
TRBJ2-3	NA	TRBV7-3	NA	CASSLLALIRTDTQYF	TGTGCCAGCAGCTTACTAGCGCTAATTCGGACAGATACGCAGTATTTT
TRBJ2-3	NA	TRBV7-2	NA	CASSSRPSRSDTQYF	TGTGCCAGCAGCTCGCGGCCTAGCCGCTCTGATACGCAGTATTTT
TRBJ2-5	TRBD2	TRBV2	NA	CASRRPGLAGGPETQYF	TGTGCCAGCAGAAGGCCGGGACTAGCGGGAGGGCCAGAGACCCAGTACTTC
TRBJ2-7	NA	TRBV6-6	NA	CASSPLPYEQYF	TGTGCCAGCAGCCCCCTCCCCTACGAGCAGTACTTC
TRBJ2-1	TRBD2	TRBV7-2	NA	CASSSSGGNYNEQFF	TGTGCCAGCAGCTCTAGCGGGGGAAACTACAATGAGCAGTTCTTC
TRBJ2-3	TRBD2	TRBV7-3	once	CASSSTSGGDKDTQYF	TGTGCCAGCAGCTCGACTAGCGGGGGGGATAAAGATACGCAGTATTTT
TRBJ2-5	NA	TRBV5-4	NA	CASSLVGGKETQYF	TGTGCCAGCAGCTTGGTTGGCGGAAAAGAGACCCAGTACTTC
TRBJ1-1	NA	TRBV4-3	NA	CASSQDGVEAFF	TGCGCCAGCAGCCAAGATGGGGTGGAAGCTTTCTTT
TRBJ1-2	TRBD1	TRBV7-9	few	CASSFTGEWGYTF	TGTGCCAGCAGCTTTACAGGGGAATGGGGCTACACCTTC
TRBJ1-2	NA	TRBV4-1	NA	CASSQEGEGWGVEYGYTF	TGCGCCAGCAGCCAAGAAGGAGAAGGTTGGGGAGTTGAATATGGCTACACCTTC
TRBJ2-1	TRBD2	TRBV4-3	NA	CASSQGGLADYNEQFF	TGCGCCAGCAGCCAAGGCGGACTAGCGGACTACAATGAGCAGTTCTTC
TRBJ1-5	NA	TRBV21-1	NA	CASSKQRQPQHF	TGTGCCAGCAGCAAACAACGTCAGCCCCAGCATTTT
TRBJ1-2	NA	TRBV2	few	CASSERGGSAGYTF	TGTGCCAGCAGTGAACGCGGGGGGTCGGCGGGCTACACCTTC